This T cell receptor (beta chain) stems from a study of Graves' ophthalmopathy and Graves' hyperthyroidism (dated by TCRdb to 2017 to 2018). The study in broad terms: Peripheral blood was collected before any treatment was given, at the time of initial diagnosis. To tell Graves' ophthalmopathy apart from Graves' hyperthyroidism, and to predict which patients would progress to ophthalmopathy, the study relied on TCR beta repertoire signatures. In total, 135 blood samples were TCR-sequenced: 40 to 45 ophthalmopathy, roughly 77 hyperthyroidism and about 17 hyperthyroidism-to-ophthalmopathy patients. A discovery set of 100 patients (43 ophthalmopathy, approximately 58 stable hyperthyroidism) was enrolled to explore V-J signatures distinguishing ophthalmopathy from hyperthyroidism. An independent validation cohort was composed of roughly 18 hyperthyroidism patients and 17 patients who later progressed from hyperthyroidism to ophthalmopathy. In roughly six hyperthyroidism patients, the T-cell repertoires found in thyroid tissue were compared with those found in blood. Following sampling, methimazole starting at 30 mg daily was administered to hyperthyroidism patients, and high-dose intravenous methylprednisolone was administered to ophthalmopathy patients. The 75 to 100 discovery patients were randomly split 7:3 into training and test sets. Study-level results and caveats: Among expanded thyroid clonotypes with frequency above 0.001, most also showed up in blood, which suggests that blood repertoires may reflect the thyroid immune response. In validation, the model predicted ophthalmopathy progression with less than 71% sensitivity and around 72% specificity; some 13 predicted patients were CT-confirmed with GO in a median of about 6.2 months. Sample size was not predetermined statistically, and investigators were not blinded to group allocation. In cross-validation, the 13-signature model distinguished ophthalmopathy from stable hyperthyroidism with nearly 90% sensitivity and about 84% specificity, and in the test set the corresponding values were approximately 80% and 68%.

For repertoire sequencing, TCR beta CDR3 regions were amplified from RNA transcripts. A first-round RT-PCR used HTBI primers with the Qiagen OneStep RT-PCR kit, followed by a second-round multiplex PCR, size selection and purification. Libraries were sequenced on an Illumina HiSeq2000 using paired-end 100 bp reads. Under the source paper's analysis protocol: Reads were processed with SOAPnuke, discarding reads with adapters, uncalled bases, mean Phred below 15, or no exact constant-primer or identifier match. COPE v1.2.5 was used to merge high-quality paired reads. Each unique nucleotide sequence was treated as a clonotype, and MiTCR v1.1 was used to align the clonotypes to the IMGT TRB V, D and J references. Analysis was restricted to V-J combinations with a frequency above 0.0001, which covered 98% to 99.2% of repertoires. For each V-J combination, a TCR clonal expansion and chaos score was defined as F50 clonal expansion divided by the chaos observed in the TCRdist matrix. Welch's t-statistics and random forest were used to reduce the features to about 14 V-J combinations, which were then used as input to a naive Bayes classifier. Thyroid-blood repertoire similarity was quantified with the Morisita-Horn index. TCRdb took the public reads, trimmed them with fastp at Q25, ran MiXCR for clone calling and kept in-frame beta chains. Every distinct CDR3 protein forms one entry, paired with its most common genes and DNA. These V and J calls originate from TCRdb's pipeline instead of the authors' own analysis. Across this sample there are under 800,000 distinct CDR3 sequences, with approximately 21% seen only once. Jointly, the top ten make up approximately 6.5% of the sample.

V gives up 5 bases and J gives up 6 bases, and the segment between their germline ends measures 11 bases. The CDR1 and CDR2 encoded by the germline V gene (reference sequence) are MNHEY and SMNVEV. There are 13 amino acids in the CDR3, from cysteine to phenylalanine inclusive. The DNA shown is the 39-base CDR3, in frame from base 1. The sample holds a few counts of this clonotype. The antigen it binds to is not known. Base qualities are missing; no much larger clone stands one base away. A patient counted as having stable hyperthyroidism if there was no progression to ophthalmopathy within 18 months of follow-up. The hyperthyroidism patients were 18 to 65 years old and newly diagnosed, with a disease duration of less than 2 months. Patients were excluded if they had other autoimmune diseases, uncontrolled infections, pregnancy or lactation. Clinical symptoms, serum thyroxine, TRAb, thyroid ultrasound and orbital computed tomography were used for diagnosis. PBMCs were isolated from roughly 10 ml of fresh peripheral blood by Ficoll-Paque density gradient centrifugation. Total RNA was extracted using Trizol reagent, and RNA quality was checked on an Agilent 2100 Bioanalyzer.

The clonotype comes from a woman aged 18-29 years with stable Graves' hyperthyroidism. Some clones in this sample may be carry-over from other donors' samples. Donor details come from another sample of the same person, matched by shared clones. Material: peripheral blood. The chain links TRBV27 with TRBJ1-5; the D gene remains uncertain. Read as DNA, the sequence is TGTGCCAGCAGTACCGGAAGGGTTCAGCCCCAGCATTTT. Translated, this is CASSTGRVQPQHF.